The sequence of this T cell receptor beta chain was determined in a study of technical replicates of blood from a few donors. Sequencing was performed with immunoSEQ multiplex PCR; in TCRdb, only in-frame clones are kept and a portion is missing. This sample yields tens of thousands of clones, of which 80% to 95% are seen a single time; under 5% belongs to the top ten. This clonotype originated in a human donor in good health. Some clones in this sample may be carry-over from other donors' samples. Sample: PBMCs.

CDR3 DNA sequence: TGTGCCTGGAGTGTACTCGCGAGATACAATGAGCAGTTCTTC. It specifies CAWSVLARYNEQFF. The chain is built from TRBV30 and TRBJ2-1; D not certain. This CDR3 has 14 amino acids. Trimming removed 0 bases at V and 4 bases at J, with 10 bases between. The germline V gene has CDR1 GTSNPN and CDR2 SVGIG (reference sequence).